The next 9 T cell receptor beta chains were all read from a single sample in a study of shared clonotypes between healthy human individuals. Produced via immunoSEQ multiplex PCR; TCRdb's table is partial and in-frame only. Here the sample spans roughly 2.2 million clones, 85% to 95% being singletons. The material sequenced was naive CD4+ T cells from PBMCs. As to subset: CD45RA+ positively selected. The receptors were gathered from a man aged 18 to 30 in good health. Some clones in this sample may be carry-over from other donors' samples.

This clone was observed a single time. The sample has other DNA sequences that encode this CDR3 too. This rearrangement joins TRBV20-1 to TRBJ2-7; D may be TRBD2 (5 bases). This CDR3 is 10 amino acids long. Germline V CDR1 and CDR2: DFQATT, SNEGSKA (reference sequence). Trimming took off 6 bases at V and 3 bases at J, with 6 bases between the two ends. The CDR3 nucleotides read TGCAGTGCGAGGGACTACGAGCAGTACTTC. It translates to CSARDYEQYF.

This clone was seen only a few times. The chain recombines TRBV5-1 with TRBJ1-2; possibly TRBD1 for D (6 bases). V dropped 4 bases and J dropped 4 bases, with 14 bases sitting between them. Germline CDR1 reads SGHRS; CDR2 reads YFSETQ. The CDR3 length is 14 residues. The CDR3 sequence: CASSVGQPTYGYTF. In nucleotides, the CDR3 is TGCGCCAGCAGCGTAGGACAGCCGACCTATGGCTACACCTTC.

J is TRBJ2-7 and V is TRBV7-2; 11 bases match TRBD2. The CDR3 contains 14 residues. The J segment lost 2 bases and the V segment lost 6 bases, leaving 3 bases of the junction unmatched. Germline V lookup: CDR1 SGHTA, CDR2 FQGNSA. CDR3 sequence (DNA): TGTGCCAGCAGATTGACTAGCGGGGCCTACGAGCAGTACTTC. Its protein is CASRLTSGAYEQYF.

This rearrangement joins TRBV4-2 to TRBJ2-2; possible D gene TRBD2, 6 bases. The germline CDR1 and CDR2 sequences are LGHNA and YNFKEQ. V was shortened by 0 bases and J by 0 bases, with 23 bases between the two germline ends. The CDR3 spans 21 residues. The CDR3 DNA reads as TGTGCCAGCAGCCAAGACCGAGGGCTAGGAGGGCCCCCCGCGAACACCGGGGAGCTGTTTTTT. Protein sequence: CASSQDRGLGGPPANTGELFF.

The chain recombines TRBV19 with TRBJ2-6; no clear D. This CDR3 contains 15 residues. Trimming took 5 bases from V and 6 from J, leaving 14 bases between them. Germline assignment: CDR1 LNHDA and CDR2 SQIVND (reference sequence). The CDR3 sequence: CASSGPGLKANVLTF. CDR3 sequence (DNA): TGTGCCAGTAGTGGCCCCGGTCTAAAGGCCAACGTCCTGACTTTC. Looking up the rest from reference TRBV19 and TRBJ2-6 gives the full variable domain: DGGITQSPKYLFRKEGQNVTLSCEQNLNHDAMYWYRQDPGQGLRLIYYSQIVNDFQKGDIAEGYSVSREKKESFPLTVTSAQKNPTAFYLCASSGPGLKANVLTFGAGSRLTVL.

The rearrangement uses TRBV15 and TRBJ1-1; no firm D call. V was shortened by 1 base and J by 0 bases, with 12 bases between the two germline ends. Germline CDR1 reads LNHNV; CDR2 reads YYDKDF (reference sequence). This CDR3 region has 16 residues. The CDR3 loop is CATSRGKGALNTEAFF. In DNA form, the CDR3 reads TGTGCCACCAGCAGAGGCAAGGGAGCTTTGAACACTGAAGCTTTCTTT.

The V and J genes are TRBV9 and TRBJ2-1; 14 bases are a match to TRBD2. Germline V gene lookup returns CDR1 SGDLS and CDR2 YYNGEE. This CDR3 is built from 16 residues. V was pared by 3 bases and J by 8 bases, with 7 bases of the junction left unmatched. CDR3 sequence (DNA): TGTGCCAGCAGCGGGGGGACTAGCGGGAGTAGCGATGAGCAGTTCTTC. Amino acid sequence: CASSGGTSGSSDEQFF. Using reference TRBV9 and TRBJ2-1 for the parts outside the CDR3, the full variable domain is DSGVTQTPKHLITATGQRVTLRCSPRSGDLSVYWYQQSLDQGLQFLIQYYNGEERAKGNILERFSAQQFPDLHSELNLSSLELGDSALYFCASSGGTSGSSDEQFFGPGTRLTVL.

The chain uses TRBV28 and TRBJ2-7, with 10 bases that match TRBD1. The V gene's germline CDR1 is MDHEN and CDR2 SYDVKM. J gave up 4 bases and V 10 bases, and 10 bases lay outside the gene matches. The CDR3 runs 14 residues. This chain's CDR3 is CANPSGTGEYEQYF. In DNA, the CDR3 is TGTGCCAATCCATCCGGGACAGGGGAGTACGAGCAGTACTTC.

This chain links TRBV30 with TRBJ2-7, with TRBD1 matching 8 bases. The CDR3 length is 15 residues. In germline, CDR1 is GTSNPN, CDR2 SVGIG (reference sequence). V lost 4 bases to trimming and J lost 2 bases; unmatched junction nucleotides: 10. The CDR3 DNA follows: TGTGCCTGGATTGGGAAAACAGGGGGTCCCTACGAGCAGTACTTC. Translated, it gives CAWIGKTGGPYEQYF.